This is a list of T cell receptor beta chains from one sample in a study of molecular identifiers for immune sequencing clone quantification. From the PCR reads, TCRdb called clonotypes with MiXCR, one entry per CDR3 protein. The data contain about 640,000 distinct CDR3 sequences, just under 20% of them singletons. Specimen: naive CD8+ T cells from blood, with Jurkat cell RNA spiked in. The receptors derive from a human donor in good health. Some libraries in this study had Jurkat cell RNA spiked in. Both conserved end residues are part of each CDR3. The D gene is left open where the match is weak. Where a row states a size, it is once, few, many or the class of an expanded clone; other rows omit it.

J gene | D gene | clone size | V gene | CDR3 protein | CDR3 DNA
TRBJ1-1 | - | many | TRBV6-2/TRBV6-3 | CASSPERGAPPEAFF | TGTGCCAGCAGTCCCGAAAGGGGGGCACCGCCCGAAGCTTTCTTT
TRBJ2-3 | - | - | TRBV11-2 | CASSLVSAVRDTQYF | TGTGCCAGCAGCTTAGTCTCCGCAGTTAGAGATACGCAGTATTTT
TRBJ1-1 | - | many | TRBV28 | CASRHPEFEAFF | TGTGCCAGCAGGCACCCGGAGTTTGAAGCTTTCTTT
TRBJ1-2 | TRBD1 | few | TRBV4-3 | CASSQDPRTGQRGYTF | TGCGCCAGCAGCCAAGACCCCCGGACAGGGCAACGCGGCTACACCTTC
TRBJ1-1 | TRBD1 | many | TRBV7-9 | CASSSLQGAENTEAFF | TGTGCCAGCAGTTCACTTCAGGGGGCAGAGAACACTGAAGCTTTCTTT
TRBJ1-1 | - | - | TRBV19 | CASSARGFEDTEAFF | TGTGCCAGTAGTGCCAGGGGCTTTGAGGACACTGAAGCTTTCTTT
TRBJ2-2 | - | many | TRBV27 | CASSKTRNTGELFF | TGTGCCAGCAGTAAGACGCGGAACACCGGGGAGCTGTTTTTT
TRBJ2-7 | - | many | TRBV25-1 | CASSDQYYEQYF | TGTGCCAGCAGTGATCAATACTACGAGCAGTACTTC
TRBJ2-7 | - | few | TRBV9 | CASSVFKDPDYEQYF | TGTGCCAGCAGCGTATTCAAAGACCCCGACTACGAGCAGTACTTC
TRBJ1-5 | - | - | TRBV23-1 | CASSQVAGLGNQPQHF | TGCGCCAGCAGTCAGGTTGCCGGGCTTGGTAATCAGCCCCAGCATTTT
TRBJ2-7 | - | many | TRBV20-1 | CSARAGTLYEQYF | TGCAGTGCTAGAGCAGGGACCCTCTACGAGCAGTACTTC
TRBJ2-7 | TRBD2 | many | TRBV27 | CASSHGGGTYEQYF | TGTGCCAGCAGTCACGGCGGGGGGACCTACGAGCAGTACTTC
TRBJ1-4 | TRBD1 | many | TRBV14 | CASSQRQGSPNEKLFF | TGTGCCAGCAGCCAACGACAGGGTTCCCCTAATGAAAAACTGTTTTTT
TRBJ1-2 | - | - | TRBV4-1 | CASSQGVKGGIYGYTF | TGCGCCAGCAGCCAAGGTGTAAAGGGAGGGATCTATGGCTACACCTTC
TRBJ2-3 | - | many | TRBV9 | CASSVEGAGSTDTQYF | TGTGCCAGCAGCGTAGAAGGGGCAGGGTCCACAGATACGCAGTATTTT
TRBJ2-1 | - | many | TRBV7-9 | CASSPMHEQFF | TGTGCCAGCAGCCCCATGCATGAGCAGTTCTTC
TRBJ1-1 | TRBD1 | many | TRBV6-5 | CASSYTGGGTEAFF | TGTGCCAGCAGTTATACAGGGGGAGGTACTGAAGCTTTCTTT
TRBJ1-6 | - | few | TRBV5-4 | CASSLIRSHDDNSPLHF | TGTGCCAGCAGCCTCATCAGGTCCCACGATGATAATTCACCCCTCCACTTT
TRBJ2-7 | - | - | TRBV6-5 | CASTEGDSYEQYF | TGTGCCAGCACGGAAGGGGACTCCTACGAGCAGTACTTC
TRBJ1-5 | - | many | TRBV27 | CASSPSNNQPQHF | TGTGCCAGCAGTCCAAGCAACAATCAGCCCCAGCATTTT
TRBJ2-7 | - | many | TRBV4-3 | CASSQTTDSYEQYF | TGCGCCAGCAGCCAAACAACAGATTCCTACGAGCAGTACTTC
TRBJ2-3 | TRBD2 | many | TRBV7-2 | CASSLSTAGASTDTQYF | TGTGCCAGCAGCTTATCCACAGCGGGAGCTAGCACAGATACGCAGTATTTT
TRBJ1-2 | - | many | TRBV30 | CAWRRDPANYGYTF | TGTGCCTGGAGACGGGACCCAGCTAACTATGGCTACACCTTC
TRBJ1-4 | - | few | TRBV6-6 | CASQLGAANEKLFF | TGTGCCAGCCAATTAGGGGCGGCTAATGAAAAACTGTTTTTT
TRBJ2-5 | - | once | TRBV11-3 | CASSLGDWTEQETQYF | TGTGCCAGCAGCTTAGGAGACTGGACAGAACAAGAGACCCAGTACTTC
TRBJ2-3 | - | many | TRBV7-2 | CASSSPVGIKDTQYF | TGTGCCAGCAGCTCCCCAGTGGGAATCAAAGATACGCAGTATTTT